The rows below give T cell receptor beta chains drawn from one sample of a study of cytomegalovirus exposure and HLA in healthy donors. Clones were read by immunoSEQ multiplex PCR, and TCRdb kept only the in-frame ones, dropping some. The sample lists about 98,000 clones, more than 60% occurring once. Sequenced material: PBMCs. These receptors were collected from a man in his late teens or twenties in good health and CMV-seropositive. Each CDR3 is given with its conserved first and last residue. The D gene is left open where the match is weak. The size of a clone is reported for some rows only, either as once, few or many, or as a class for expanded clones.

>NA|TRBJ2-1|NA|TRBV19
TGTGCCAGTAGCGGGAAGACGAGCTACAATGAGCAGTTCTTC
CASSGKTSYNEQFF
>NA|TRBJ2-3|NA|TRBV4-2
TGTGCCAGCAGCCAAGGACTAGACGCAGATACGCAGTATTTT
CASSQGLDADTQYF
>NA|TRBJ1-5|NA|TRBV6-1
TGTGCCAGCAGTGAACATGGCCAGGGCCTGTTTGGAAGGCATTTT
CASSEHGQGLFGRHF
>NA|TRBJ1-1|TRBD1|TRBV19
TGTGCCAGTAGTTTACAGGGGGCGACTGAAGCTTTCTTT
CASSLQGATEAFF
>NA|TRBJ1-1|NA|TRBV10-2
TGCGCCAGCAGTTTAAGAGGGGGCACTGAAGCTTTCTTT
CASSLRGGTEAFF
>NA|TRBJ2-7|TRBD2|TRBV5-6
TGTGCCAGCACCCTGGGAGGGATGGAGGAGCAGTACTTC
CASTLGGMEEQYF
>NA|TRBJ2-2|TRBD1|TRBV4-1
TGCGCCAGCAGCCAGCGGGACAGGGGGATTTCTTCCACCGGGGAGCTGTTTTTT
CASSQRDRGISSTGELFF
>once|TRBJ2-7|NA|TRBV11-2
TGTGCCAGTACCGAAAACTGGGAGGCCTACGAGCAGTACTTC
CASTENWEAYEQYF
>medium-sized|TRBJ2-3|NA|TRBV6-6
TGTGCCAGCAGTTATTTAGAGGGAACAGATACGCAGTATTTT
CASSYLEGTDTQYF
>NA|TRBJ1-2|NA|TRBV5-4
TGTGCCAGCAGCCTACAGGGTAACTATGGCTACACCTTC
CASSLQGNYGYTF
>NA|TRBJ1-2|NA|TRBV29-1
TGCAGCGTTGATTACCCCTCGGGAGGGAACTATGGCTACACCTTC
CSVDYPSGGNYGYTF
>few|TRBJ1-4|NA|TRBV6-6
TGTGCCAGCAGTTACGCTGGGCAAGAAAAACTGTTTTTT
CASSYAGQEKLFF
>NA|TRBJ2-7|NA|TRBV4-1
TGCGCCAGCAGCCAAGATATGGGGGGTAATGCCTACGAGCAGTACTTC
CASSQDMGGNAYEQYF
>NA|TRBJ2-3|NA|TRBV5-6
TGTGCCAGCAGCTTATACACAGATACGCAGTATTTT
CASSLYTDTQYF
>NA|TRBJ2-7|TRBD2|TRBV6-1
TGTGCCAGCAGTGCCCCTAGCGGGGGGGTATACGAGCAGTACTTC
CASSAPSGGVYEQYF
>NA|TRBJ1-5|TRBD1|TRBV5-6
TGTGCCAGCAGCCGAGGGACAGGGAGCAATCAGCCCCAGCATTTT
CASSRGTGSNQPQHF